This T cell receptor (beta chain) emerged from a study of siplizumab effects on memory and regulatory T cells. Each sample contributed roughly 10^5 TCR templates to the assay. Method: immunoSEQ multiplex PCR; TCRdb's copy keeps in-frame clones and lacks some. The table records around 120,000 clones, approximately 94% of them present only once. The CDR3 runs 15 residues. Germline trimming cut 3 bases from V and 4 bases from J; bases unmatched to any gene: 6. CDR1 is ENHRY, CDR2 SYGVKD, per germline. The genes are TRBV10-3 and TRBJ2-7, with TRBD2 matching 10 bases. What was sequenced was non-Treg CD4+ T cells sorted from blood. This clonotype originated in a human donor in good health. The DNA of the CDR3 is TGTGCCATCAGTGATCTAGCGGGAGTACGATACGAGCAGTACTTC. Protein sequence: CAISDLAGVRYEQYF.